The subject of this entry is one TCR beta chain. Its antigen remains unidentified. The sample belongs to a study of cytomegalovirus exposure and HLA in healthy donors. Study results and caveats: The authors considered a cluster of highly shared sequence variants likely to be a sequencing artifact. A later analysis revealed that TCR association rates differed between HLA loci, peaking at DRB1 and bottoming out at HLA-C. In an earlier analysis, about 90% or about 30%: the productive usage of most TCR beta V segments. Because they were indistinguishable, some V segments, including TRBV6-2 and TRBV6-3, were excluded.

Both 60 Vbeta primers and 13 Jbeta primers went into the PCR. This table comes from immunoSEQ multiplex PCR, and its TCRdb copy is limited to in-frame clones, with some not included. The sample has around 170,000 clones, roughly 80% seen once; the top ten hold over 5.5%. This CDR3 is built from 12 residues. The V end lost 7 bases, the J end lost 4 bases, and 10 bases lay between the germline ends. Germline V gene sequence: CDR1 SEHNR, CDR2 FQNEAQ (reference sequence). The TCR sequence derives from a man aged 35-49 years in good health and CMV-seropositive. This chain uses TRBV7-9 with TRBJ1-2; no reliable D call. Material: PBMCs. The CDR3, as DNA: TGTGCCAGCACGGAGGTGAGCTATGGCTACACCTTC. This sequence encodes CASTEVSYGYTF.